The 19 T cell receptor beta chains below come from one sample, sequenced in a study of T cell repertoires in cytomegalovirus infection. MiXCR, applied by TCRdb to the reads, yields one record per CDR3 protein. The sample has about 310,000 distinct CDR3 sequences, 25% seen once; the top ten hold about an eighth. Their antigens remain unidentified. The sequences come from cultured PBMCs, collected from culture after CMV antigen stimulation. These receptor sequences come from a human donor in good health (CMV status not recorded). Some clones in this sample may be carry-over from other donors' samples.

This clonotype was picked up many times. The rearrangement uses TRBV7-2 and TRBJ2-3, with D maybe TRBD1 (6 bases). V gave up 1 base and J gave up 1 base, with 15 bases separating them. The germline CDR1 and CDR2 sequences are SGHTA and FQGNSA. The CDR3 contains 17 residues. The CDR3 region has the DNA TGTGCCAGCAGCTTAGTGGTAGACCCAGGGGGCACAGATACGCAGTATTTT. Residues: CASSLVVDPGGTDTQYF.

This chain connects TRBV19 to TRBJ1-1, with TRBD1 matching over 7 bases. Looked up from germline, CDR1 is LNHDA and CDR2 is SQIVND (reference sequence). There are 13 residues in the CDR3. The J segment lost 10 bases and the V segment lost 6 bases, leaving 11 bases of the junction unmatched. CDR3 bases: TGTGCCAGTAGAGTTTTTGAGGGGGCGAGAGCTTTCTTT. It encodes CASRVFEGARAFF.

This sequence joins TRBV6-5 and TRBJ2-1; TRBD2 agrees at 10 bases. The CDR3 loop spans 18 amino acids. Germline CDR1 and CDR2: MNHEY and SVGAGI. After removal of 2 bases from V and 8 bases from J, the junction contained 15 bases not matched to a gene. CDR3 sequence (DNA): TGTGCCAGCAGTTACCGGCTAGCGGGAGCCCGGGGCACGTATGAGCAGTTCTTC. As protein: CASSYRLAGARGTYEQFF.

The rearrangement links TRBV19 to TRBJ2-7; TRBD1 aligns across 7 bases. The CDR3 extends over 17 amino acids. V lost 2 bases to trimming and J lost 0 bases; unmatched junction nucleotides: 10. CDR1 LNHDA and CDR2 SQIVND come from the germline V gene (reference sequence). CDR3 residues: CASSIYPTGESSYEQYF. DNA of the CDR3: TGTGCCAGTAGTATATACCCAACAGGGGAGAGCTCCTACGAGCAGTACTTC.

In its sample, this clonotype was seen many times. V gene TRBV7-9 combines with J gene TRBJ2-7; D unclear. Germline V gives CDR1 SEHNR, CDR2 FQNEAQ (reference sequence). CDR3 length equals 14 residues. The germline V and J ends were trimmed by 4 bases and 6 bases, with 16 bases remaining between them. The CDR3 DNA follows: TGTGCCAGCAGCTCCTCCCCGTGGGGTGGCGAGCAGTACTTC. Amino acids: CASSSSPWGGEQYF.

The chain links TRBV5-5 to TRBJ2-1; no clear D gene. Germline V gives CDR1 SGHKS, CDR2 YYEKEE (reference sequence). CDR3 size: 12 residues. The V gene lost 0 bases and the J gene lost 6 bases, with 4 bases spanning the gap. The CDR3 bases are TGTGCCAGCAGCTTGGCTTTCAATGAGCAGTTCTTC. The encoded protein is CASSLAFNEQFF.

This clonotype was found a few times. The chain is built from TRBV29-1 and TRBJ2-1; 10 bases are a match to TRBD2. V dropped 6 bases and J dropped 7; count of bases not matched to a gene: 6. In germline, CDR1 is SQVTM, CDR2 ANQGSEA. There are 13 residues in the CDR3. CDR3: CSVSGRARNEQFF. The CDR3 DNA follows: TGCAGCGTCAGCGGGAGGGCTCGGAATGAGCAGTTCTTC.

This chain links TRBV7-4 with TRBJ2-1, with 11 bases that match TRBD2. The germline gives CDR1 SGHVT, CDR2 SQSDAQ. CDR3 length: 18 residues. With 1 base clipped from V and 4 bases from J, the junction kept 9 bases outside the gene matches. The chain's CDR3 is CASSLEGRLAGRYNEQFF. CDR3 coding DNA: TGTGCCAGCAGCTTAGAGGGGAGACTAGCGGGACGTTACAATGAGCAGTTCTTC.

The chain couples TRBV5-1 to TRBJ2-1; possibly TRBD2 for D (6 bases). This CDR3 comprises 16 residues. V was trimmed by 5 bases and J by 0 bases, leaving 15 bases between them. From germline, CDR1 is SGHRS and CDR2 YFSETQ. CDR3 region: CASSIRSGGSYNEQFF. CDR3 coding DNA: TGCGCCAGCAGTATAAGGTCCGGGGGCTCCTACAATGAGCAGTTCTTC. The whole variable domain, filled in from reference TRBV5-1 and TRBJ2-1, reads KAGVTQTPRYLIKTRGQQVTLSCSPISGHRSVSWYQQTPGQGLQFLFEYFSETQRNKGNFPGRFSGRQFSNSRSEMNVSTLELGDSALYLCASSIRSGGSYNEQFFGPGTRLTVL.

This clonotype was seen more than once but under ten times. V and J are TRBV12-3 or TRBV12-4 and TRBJ2-6; no definite D call. Trimming took off 3 bases at V and 4 bases at J, with 10 bases between the two ends. This CDR3 has 15 residues. Written as DNA, the CDR3 is TGTGCCAGCAGTTTCGGACCTTTAGGGGCCAACGTCCTGACTTTC. Residues: CASSFGPLGANVLTF.

This sequence joins TRBV12-3 or TRBV12-4 and TRBJ1-3; possible D gene TRBD1, 5 bases. The CDR3 totals 13 residues. The ends were cut back, 11 bases at V and 8 bases at J, with 19 bases in the middle. CDR3 residues: CAGATAGEDTIYF. The DNA of the CDR3 is TGTGCCGGGGCAACGGCGGGGGAGGACACCATATATTTT.

This sequence joins TRBV11-2 and TRBJ2-1; D gene unclear. CDR3 length equals 13 residues. Per the germline V gene, CDR1 is SGHAT and CDR2 is FQNNGV. The V gene lost 0 bases and the J gene lost 12 bases, with 12 bases spanning the gap. This chain's CDR3 is CASSLEVLVGQFF. The CDR3 DNA reads as TGTGCCAGCAGCTTAGAGGTTCTCGTTGGGCAGTTCTTC. The whole variable domain, remainder taken from reference TRBV11-2 and TRBJ2-1, is EAGVAQSPRYKIIEKRQSVAFWCNPISGHATLYWYQQILGQGPKLLIQFQNNGVVDDSQLPKDRFSAERLKGVDSTLKIQPAKLEDSAVYLCASSLEVLVGQFFGPGTRLTVL.

Ten or more counts support this clonotype. The chain joins TRBV11-3 to TRBJ2-1; 8 positions agree with TRBD2. J was trimmed by 2 bases and V by 0 bases; bases with no gene match: 6. The CDR3 has 17 residues. The germline V gene has CDR1 SGHNT and CDR2 YENEEA. In DNA form, the CDR3 reads TGTGCCAGCAGCTTAGACCAAAGCGGGAGCACCTACAATGAGCAGTTCTTC. It is translated as CASSLDQSGSTYNEQFF.

The chain has TRBV27 and TRBJ1-4; the match to TRBD1 covers 8 bases. With 1 base clipped from V and 0 bases from J, the junction kept 13 bases outside the gene matches. From germline, CDR1 is MNHEY and CDR2 SMNVEV (reference sequence). The CDR3 is 20 amino acids. Here the CDR3 reads CASSLFFGGAGGPTNEKLFF. The CDR3 nucleotides read TGTGCCAGCAGTTTATTTTTCGGGGGGGCAGGGGGCCCAACTAATGAAAAACTGTTTTTT.

The rearrangement joins TRBV23-1 to TRBJ2-5; perhaps D is TRBD1 or TRBD2 (5 bases each). TRBV23-1 counts as an open reading frame of uncertain function. CDR3 length equals 15 residues. Between the trimmed V and J ends, which lost 0 bases and 0 bases, there was a span of 8 bases. CDR3 DNA sequence: TGCGCCAGCAGTCAATCGGGACGGAACCAAGAGACCCAGTACTTC. Encoded protein: CASSQSGRNQETQYF.

The chain employs TRBV4-1 and TRBJ2-3, with a weak D call TRBD2 (6 bases). V was cut by 0 bases and J by 4 bases, with 14 bases left in between. Germline V gene lookup returns CDR1 MGHRA and CDR2 YSYEKL. CDR3 length equals 16 residues. This CDR3 is CASSQELAVGSDTQYF. DNA of the CDR3: TGCGCCAGCAGCCAAGAACTAGCTGTAGGATCAGATACGCAGTATTTT.

The chain combines TRBV29-1 with TRBJ2-1; 8 bases match TRBD2. There are 13 residues in the CDR3. The germline gives CDR1 SQVTM, CDR2 ANQGSEA. With 6 bases clipped from V and 3 bases from J, the junction kept 4 bases outside the gene matches. CDR3 residues: CSVDTSGYNEQFF. The CDR3 DNA sequence: TGCAGCGTGGACACTAGCGGCTACAATGAGCAGTTCTTC.

This clonotype was observed a handful of times. The V and J genes are TRBV19 and TRBJ2-1, with D maybe TRBD2 (5 bases). The V and J ends lost 2 bases and 2 bases respectively, with 7 bases between them. Germline CDR1 LNHDA, CDR2 SQIVND (reference sequence). This CDR3 comprises 14 residues. CDR3 nucleotides: TGTGCCAGTAGTATAACAGCGGCCTACAATGAGCAGTTCTTC. It specifies CASSITAAYNEQFF.

In this sample, this clonotype turned up many times. The chain has TRBV7-2 and TRBJ2-5, with 8 nucleotides matching TRBD1. This CDR3 region has 14 residues. Germline CDR1 is SGHTA and CDR2 is FQGNSA. After removal of 5 bases from V and 4 bases from J, the junction contained 6 bases not matched to a gene. CDR3 bases: TGTGCCAGCAGCATTGGACAGGGTACAGAGACCCAGTACTTC. It yields the protein CASSIGQGTETQYF.